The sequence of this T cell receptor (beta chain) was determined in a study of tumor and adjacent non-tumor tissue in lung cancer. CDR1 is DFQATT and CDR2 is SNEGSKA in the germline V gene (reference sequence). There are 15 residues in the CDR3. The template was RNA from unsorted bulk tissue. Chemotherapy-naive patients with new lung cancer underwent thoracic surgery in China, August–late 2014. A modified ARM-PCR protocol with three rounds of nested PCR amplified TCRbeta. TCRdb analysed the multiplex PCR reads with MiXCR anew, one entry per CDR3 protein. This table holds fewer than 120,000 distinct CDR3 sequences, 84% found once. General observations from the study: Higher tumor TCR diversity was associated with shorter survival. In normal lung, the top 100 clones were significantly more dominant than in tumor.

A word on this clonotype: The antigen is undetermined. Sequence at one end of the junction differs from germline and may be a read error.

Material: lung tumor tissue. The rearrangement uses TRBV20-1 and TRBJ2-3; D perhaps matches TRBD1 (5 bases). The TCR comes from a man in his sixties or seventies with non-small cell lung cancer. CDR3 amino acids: CNAGDRQQSTDTQYF. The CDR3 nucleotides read TGCAATGCTGGAGATCGACAGCAGTCCACAGATACGCAGTATTTT.